This T cell receptor beta chain was obtained from a study of T cell clones after liver transplantation. The assay was immunoSEQ multiplex PCR, and TCRdb's table has in-frame clones only and misses some. This table has about 72,000 clones, 90% appearing once. Germline V gives CDR1 SGHTA, CDR2 FQGTGA. This CDR3 region has 15 residues. V gave up 5 bases and J gave up 6 bases; unmatched junction bases: 8. The chain carries TRBV7-3 and TRBJ2-1, with 9 positions matching TRBD1. The starting material was CD4+ T cells from blood, obtained before liver transplant. The receptor's source is a human donor who received a liver transplant. The CDR3 nucleotides are TGTGCCAGCAGCCCCCGACAGGGGGTTTTCAATGAGCAGTTCTTC. Encoded protein: CASSPRQGVFNEQFF.